This TCR beta chain emerged from a study of T cells in Graves' hyperthyroidism and ophthalmopathy (dated by TCRdb to the late 2010s). A note on the overall study: Peripheral blood samples were taken at the time of initial diagnosis, prior to any treatment. To identify distinguishing TCR V-J signatures, a discovery cohort of around 100 patients was used, comprising some 45 with Graves' ophthalmopathy and approximately 58 with stable Graves' hyperthyroidism. Prospective prediction of ophthalmopathy was tested in an independent validation cohort of about 19 hyperthyroidism patients and 15 to 17 patients who later progressed to ophthalmopathy. For training and testing, the 110 or so patients in the discovery cohort were randomly divided in a 7:3 ratio. In addition, the study compared T-cell repertoires in thyroid tissue and in blood from six Graves' hyperthyroidism patients. After sampling, hyperthyroidism patients received methimazole starting at 30 mg daily, and ophthalmopathy patients received high-dose intravenous methylprednisolone. The paper reports TCR Vbeta CDR3 sequencing of 130 to 150 peripheral blood samples: around 41 ophthalmopathy, about 75 hyperthyroidism and around 17 progressor patients. The study at large found these results: No statistical method was used to set the sample size in advance, and investigators knew the group allocation. In validation, the model predicted progression to ophthalmopathy a median of roughly 6.2 months before onset, with 70% to 71% sensitivity and 72.22% specificity. In cross-validation, a model built on a 13 V-J signature told ophthalmopathy apart from stable hyperthyroidism with 87.88% sensitivity and roughly 81% specificity, and in testing the same model reached 80%/75%. Blood samples also contained most of the expanded thyroid clonotypes (frequency above 0.001), which suggests that blood repertoires may reflect thyroid immune responses.

A patient counted as having stable Graves' hyperthyroidism if no progression to ophthalmopathy occurred over 18 months of follow-up. Hyperthyroidism patients were aged 18 to 65 years and newly diagnosed, with disease duration of less than 2 months. Exclusion was applied to patients with uncontrolled infections, other autoimmune diseases, pregnancy or lactation. Clinical symptoms, serum thyroxine and TRAb, thyroid ultrasound, and orbital computed tomography formed the basis for the diagnoses. PBMCs were isolated from approximately 10 ml of fresh peripheral blood by Ficoll-Paque density gradient centrifugation. Total RNA was extracted using Trizol reagent, and RNA quality was assessed on an Agilent 2100 Bioanalyzer. This clonotype came up many times. Its specific antigen is unknown. Base qualities are missing; no much larger clone stands one base away. As encoded in the germline V gene (reference sequence), CDR1 is MNHEY while CDR2 is SMNVEV. V sheds 5 bases and J sheds 1 base, leaving 12 bases between their ends. Reading from cysteine to phenylalanine, the CDR3 counts 14 amino acids. Only CDR3 DNA is held: 42 bases, read in frame from base 1.

TCR beta CDR3 regions were amplified from RNA transcripts. For the first round of RT-PCR on the TCR CDR3, the HTBI primer set was used together with the Qiagen OneStep RT-PCR kit. Libraries were constructed in a second round of multiplex PCR, after which size selection and purification were performed. Libraries were sequenced paired-end with 100 bp reads on an Illumina HiSeq2000. Concerning the study's data processing: SOAPnuke was used to process the raw data, with reads discarded if the reads contained adapters or uncalled bases, had a mean Phred below 15, or lacked an exact constant-primer or identifier match. High-quality paired reads were merged using COPE v1.2.5, and each unique nucleotide sequence was defined as a clonotype. MiTCR v1.1 was used to align the clonotypes against IMGT TRBV, TRBD and TRBJ reference segments. Analysis was restricted to V-J combinations with a frequency above 0.0001, which covered about 99% of repertoires. A TCS score was defined as the ratio between F50 (clonal expansion) and ExV (chaos), using BLOSUM62-based TCRdist between CDR3 peptides within each V-J. Welch's t-statistics and random forest reduced roughly 500 V-J features to 13, which were used in a naive Bayes classifier (R e1071). TCRdb passed the public sequencing reads through fastp at Q25 and MiXCR, retaining productive beta sequences. Rows are combined by CDR3 protein, so each entry shows the most common genes and DNA. These V and J calls originate from TCRdb's pipeline instead of the authors' own analysis. The sample table contains around 500,000 distinct CDR3 sequences; only one count was recorded for about 15% of them. The leading ten clones occupy roughly 13% of the sample.

The TCR originated in a middle-aged woman with Graves' hyperthyroidism. The chain is encoded by TRBV27 joined to TRBJ2-7, with an unclear D gene assignment. Sequenced input: blood. The CDR3 region: CASSPLTGSYEQYF. The DNA sequence follows: TGTGCCAGCAGTCCCCTGACTGGATCCTACGAGCAGTACTTC.